The next 21 T cell receptor beta chains were all read from a single sample in a study of blood T cell repertoires in COVID-19. Using immunoSEQ multiplex PCR, the repertoire was profiled, and TCRdb retains in-frame clones only, with some absent. The sample consists of just over 70,000 clones, around 91% of them appearing once. Material for sequencing was peripheral blood. These receptors originate from a human donor in a cohort sampled during active COVID-19.

The V call is TRBV2, the J call TRBJ1-5, with 7 bases that match TRBD1. The germline gives CDR1 SNHLY, CDR2 FYNNEI. With V trimmed by 4 bases and J by 3 bases, 3 bases remained unmatched. This CDR3 has 14 amino acids. For the CDR3, the DNA is TGTGCCAGCAGTGGACAGGGCCTCAATCAGCCCCAGCATTTT. This translates into CASSGQGLNQPQHF.

CDR3 coding DNA: TGCAGTGCTACAGGCTTAGGCTACACCTTC. Its protein is CSATGLGYTF. The V and J genes are TRBV20-1 and TRBJ1-2; D ambiguous. This CDR3 region has 10 residues. Trimming took 4 bases from V and 8 from J, leaving 8 bases between them. CDR1 is DFQATT, CDR2 SNEGSKA, per germline (reference sequence).

In its sample, this clone was seen once. V is TRBV5-1 and J is TRBJ2-7; 10 nucleotides line up with TRBD1. The ends lost 0 bases at V and 3 bases at J; junction bases unmatched: 3. This CDR3 contains 15 residues. Per germline, CDR1 SGHRS and CDR2 YFSETQ. CDR3 in DNA: TGCGCCAGCAGCTTGGTCGGGACAGGGGACTACGAGCAGTACTTC. It encodes CASSLVGTGDYEQYF.

This rearrangement joins TRBV9 to TRBJ2-3, with D uncertain. From germline, CDR1 is SGDLS and CDR2 YYNGEE. The germline V and J ends were trimmed by 0 bases and 2 bases, with 7 bases remaining between them. CDR3 length: 14 amino acids. As DNA, the CDR3 is TGTGCCAGCAGCGTAGCCTATAACACAGATACGCAGTATTTT. Translated, it gives CASSVAYNTDTQYF.

The chain couples TRBV5-4 to TRBJ1-1; D perhaps matches TRBD1 (6 bases). The CDR3 sequence is 13 residues long. CDR1 SGHNT and CDR2 YYREEE come from the germline V gene (reference sequence). The V end lost 3 bases, the J end lost 8 bases, and 14 bases lay between the germline ends. For the CDR3, the DNA is TGTGCCAGCAGCTCCCCTTTAGACAGGGAAGCTTTCTTT. Its protein is CASSSPLDREAFF.

V is TRBV5-6 and J is TRBJ2-7; 10 bases are a match to TRBD1. The CDR3 has 13 amino acids. The J segment lost 6 bases and the V segment lost 3 bases, leaving 3 bases of the junction unmatched. The germline V gene has CDR1 SGHDT and CDR2 YYEEEE. For the CDR3, the DNA is TGTGCCAGCAGCTGGACAGGGGGTAGCGAGCAGTACTTC. Amino acids: CASSWTGGSEQYF.

The CDR3 nucleotides read TGCGCCAGCAGCGAGTCTAATGAAAAACTGTTTTTT. Its translation is CASSESNEKLFF. The chain uses TRBV5-1 and TRBJ1-4; D is unresolved. V lost 4 bases and J lost 3, with 4 bases in between. There are 12 residues in the CDR3. The V gene's germline CDR1 is SGHRS and CDR2 YFSETQ.

The chain is built from TRBV5-4 and TRBJ1-4, with 9 bases fitting TRBD1. Germline V gene data show CDR1 as SGHNT and CDR2 as YYREEE (reference sequence). With V trimmed by 3 bases and J by 5 bases, 5 bases remained unmatched. The CDR3 contains 15 residues. In DNA form, the CDR3 reads TGTGCCAGCAGCTCGCCCGGGACAGGGAATGAAAAACTGTTTTTT. Its translation is CASSSPGTGNEKLFF.

This chain links TRBV4-3 with TRBJ2-7; no clear D gene. The germline V and J ends were trimmed by 4 bases and 1 base, with 14 bases remaining between them. Germline loops: CDR1 LGHNA, CDR2 YSLEER. There are 15 residues in the CDR3. CDR3 sequence (DNA): TGCGCCAGCAGCCCGGTTCCTTCAACGTCCTACGAGCAGTACTTC. Its translation is CASSPVPSTSYEQYF.

The chain is built from TRBV3-1 (or the pseudogene TRBV3-2) and TRBJ1-4; 11 bases fit TRBD1. Germline-derived CDR1 and CDR2 are LGHDT and YNNKEL (reference sequence). The CDR3 is 14 residues long. Losses at the gene ends were 6 bases for V and 7 bases for J; bases not matched to a gene: 4. The CDR3 DNA reads as TGTGCCAGCAGTCGGGACAGGGGGAGTGAAAAACTGTTTTTT. Its translation is CASSRDRGSEKLFF.

The J gene is TRBJ1-1, the V gene TRBV6-7, with a possible D match to TRBD1 (6 bases). TRBV6-7 is reported as an ORF; its role is uncertain. V was pared by 6 bases and J by 0 bases, with 17 bases between. CDR3 length: 16 residues. The CDR3 loop is CASSHDRPPLNTEAFF. CDR3 DNA: TGTGCCAGCAGCCACGACAGGCCCCCCTTGAACACTGAAGCTTTCTTT.

This rearrangement joins TRBV11-2 to TRBJ2-4, with TRBD2 matching over 7 bases. Trimming at V came to 0 bases and at J to 8 bases, leaving 7 bases not matched to a gene. The CDR3 covers 15 residues. The germline V gene has CDR1 SGHAT and CDR2 FQNNGV. CDR3 DNA: TGTGCCAGCAGCTTAGAATGGACTAGTAGGGACATTCAGTACTTC. Translated: CASSLEWTSRDIQYF.

This chain uses TRBV4-2 with TRBJ2-5; possibly TRBD1 for D (7 bases). V lost 0 bases to trimming and J lost 5 bases, with 19 bases between them. Germline CDR1 and CDR2: LGHNA and YNFKEQ. The CDR3 runs 17 residues. The CDR3 sequence: CASSQDGWRGRGETQYF. The CDR3 coding sequence is TGTGCCAGCAGCCAAGATGGTTGGCGGGGCAGGGGGGAGACCCAGTACTTC.

The J gene is TRBJ1-1, the V gene TRBV7-9; maybe TRBD1 (6 bases). V lost 6 bases to trimming and J lost 7 bases, with 15 bases between them. CDR1 and CDR2 from the germline V gene are SEHNR and FQNEAQ (reference sequence). This CDR3 comprises 13 residues. This CDR3 is CASRGQLTLEAFF. In nucleotides, the CDR3 is TGTGCCAGCAGAGGACAGTTGACCCTTGAAGCTTTCTTT.

The J gene is TRBJ1-3, the V gene TRBV28; D gene ambiguous. The CDR3 contains 15 residues. Trimming took off 2 bases at V and 4 bases at J, with 12 bases between the two ends. Germline lookup yields CDR1 MDHEN and CDR2 SYDVKM. CDR3 region: CASSLGVDVGNTIYF. CDR3 coding DNA: TGTGCCAGCAGTTTAGGAGTAGACGTCGGAAACACCATATATTTT. The full variable domain, its missing parts supplied by reference TRBV28 and TRBJ1-3, is DVKVTQSSRYLVKRTGEKVFLECVQDMDHENMFWYRQDPGLGLRLIYFSYDVKMKEKGDIPEGYSVSREKKERFSLILESASTNQTSMYLCASSLGVDVGNTIYFGEGSWLTVV.

This chain joins TRBV2 and TRBJ1-2; 7 bases map to TRBD1. Per the germline V gene, CDR1 is SNHLY and CDR2 is FYNNEI. The CDR3 length is 13 residues. V trimming: 5 bases; J trimming: 3 bases; junction bases outside the gene matches: 3. The CDR3 DNA is TGTGCCAGCAGTACAGGGGCGGACTATGGCTACACCTTC. Residues: CASSTGADYGYTF.

This chain links TRBV5-1 with TRBJ1-4; TRBD1 might be the D (5 bases). This CDR3 spans 14 amino acids. V was shortened by 4 bases and J by 8 bases, with 15 bases between the two germline ends. CDR1 and CDR2 (germline): SGHRS, YFSETQ. In DNA, the CDR3 is TGCGCCAGCAGCCCAGGGAAACAACGAGAAAAACTGTTTTTT. Translation: CASSPGKQREKLFF.

This chain connects TRBV11-2 to TRBJ1-3, with D perhaps TRBD1 (5 bases). With 1 base removed from V and 2 bases from J, the gap between germline ends came to 9 bases. The CDR3 is 15 amino acids. From germline, CDR1 is SGHAT and CDR2 FQNNGV. The CDR3 sequence: CASSLVETAGNTIYF. In DNA form, the CDR3 reads TGTGCCAGCAGCTTAGTCGAGACAGCTGGAAACACCATATATTTT.

This chain joins TRBV7-8 and TRBJ2-7, with D perhaps TRBD2 (5 bases). The CDR3 totals 14 residues. Trimming pared 1 base from V and 3 bases from J, leaving 10 bases between. Germline V lookup: CDR1 SGHVS, CDR2 FQNEAQ. The CDR3 bases are TGTGCCAGCAGCTTAGGGACTTTGATCTACGAGCAGTACTTC. Translating gives CASSLGTLIYEQYF.

The chain has TRBV13 and TRBJ1-2; 8 positions agree with TRBD1. The ends lost 0 bases at V and 7 bases at J; junction bases unmatched: 4. This CDR3 has 14 residues. The germline V gene encodes CDR1 PRHDT and CDR2 FYEKMQ (reference sequence). CDR3 DNA sequence: TGTGCCAGCAGCTTAGGGACAGGGGAGCGTGGCTACACCTTC. It codes for CASSLGTGERGYTF.

The chain links TRBV29-1 to TRBJ1-1, with TRBD1 as a possible D gene (5 bases). Deletions cut 6 bases from V and 1 base from J, with 15 bases between. Per the germline V gene, CDR1 is SQVTM and CDR2 is ANQGSEA. The CDR3 loop spans 14 amino acids. The CDR3 here is CSVDMNRANTEAFF. DNA of the CDR3: TGCAGCGTGGACATGAACCGAGCGAACACTGAAGCTTTCTTT.